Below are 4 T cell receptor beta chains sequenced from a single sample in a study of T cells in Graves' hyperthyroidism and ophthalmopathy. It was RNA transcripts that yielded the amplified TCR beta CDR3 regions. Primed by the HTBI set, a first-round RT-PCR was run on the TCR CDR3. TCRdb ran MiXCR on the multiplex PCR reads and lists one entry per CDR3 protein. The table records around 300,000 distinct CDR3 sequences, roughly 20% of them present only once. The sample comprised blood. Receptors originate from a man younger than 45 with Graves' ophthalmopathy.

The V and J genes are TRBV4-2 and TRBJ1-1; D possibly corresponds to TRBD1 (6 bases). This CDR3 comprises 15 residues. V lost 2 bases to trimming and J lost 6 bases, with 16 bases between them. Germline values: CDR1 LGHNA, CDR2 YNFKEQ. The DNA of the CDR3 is TGTGCCAGCAGCCAATTTCGCGGGGGCTCTGCTGAAGCTTTCTTT. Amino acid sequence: CASSQFRGGSAEAFF.

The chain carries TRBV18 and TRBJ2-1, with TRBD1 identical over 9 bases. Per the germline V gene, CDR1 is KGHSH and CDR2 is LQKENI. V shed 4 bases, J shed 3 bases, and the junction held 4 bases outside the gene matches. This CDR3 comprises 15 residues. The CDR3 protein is CASSRTGEDYNEQFF. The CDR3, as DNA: TGTGCCAGCTCACGGACAGGGGAGGACTACAATGAGCAGTTCTTC.

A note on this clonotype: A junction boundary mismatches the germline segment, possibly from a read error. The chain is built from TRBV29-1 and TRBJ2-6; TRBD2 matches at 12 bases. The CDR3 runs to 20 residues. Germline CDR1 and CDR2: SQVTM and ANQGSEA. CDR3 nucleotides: TGCGGCGTTGAAGATGCGCCTAGCGGGAGGGCATTCTCTGGGGCCAACGTCCTGACTTTC. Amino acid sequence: CGVEDAPSGRAFSGANVLTF.

The CDR3 DNA sequence: TGTGCCAGCAGTCGCAACCCAGGGACAGGGGGCGATGAGTACTTC. It is translated as CASSRNPGTGGDEYF. The rearrangement uses TRBV28 and TRBJ2-5; 12 bases are shared with TRBD1. This CDR3 region has 15 residues. V lost 5 bases and J lost 12; bases outside the gene matches: 13. Per the germline V gene, CDR1 is MDHEN and CDR2 is SYDVKM.